The 15 T cell receptor beta chains listed next were all sequenced from one sample in a study of T cell repertoires in cytomegalovirus infection. MiXCR, applied by TCRdb to the reads, yields one record per CDR3 protein. The sample records approximately 550,000 distinct CDR3 sequences, about 15% being singletons. Specimen: CD8+ T cells from PBMCs. These receptors originate from a human donor in good health (CMV status not recorded). Some clones in this sample may be carry-over from other donors' samples.

The table lists this clonotype with a few counts. The genes are TRBV4-1 and TRBJ2-1, with D hard to call. The CDR3 sequence is 16 residues long. CDR1 and CDR2 (germline): MGHRA, YSYEKL. Trimming stripped 4 bases from V and 4 bases from J, with 17 bases between. The CDR3 region is CASSPPGAVLYNEQFF. As DNA, the CDR3 is TGCGCCAGCAGCCCCCCTGGCGCGGTACTATACAATGAGCAGTTCTTC.

This clonotype occurred a few times. This chain connects TRBV7-9 to TRBJ2-5; D uncertain. Germline V gene lookup returns CDR1 SEHNR and CDR2 FQNEAQ (reference sequence). CDR3 length: 14 residues. With 3 bases removed from V and 5 bases from J, the gap between germline ends came to 13 bases. Written as DNA, the CDR3 is TGTGCCAGCAGCTTTCCTGATCTTGTGGAGACCCAGTACTTC. Translated: CASSFPDLVETQYF.

Only a few counts were recorded for this clonotype. J is TRBJ2-5 and V is TRBV20-1, with D perhaps TRBD2 (6 bases). Germline V gives CDR1 DFQATT, CDR2 SNEGSKA (reference sequence). Trimming shortened V by 2 bases and J by 3 bases, and 22 bases separated the two germline ends. The CDR3 length is 17 residues. The chain's CDR3 is CSARFSGWVGGEETQYF. CDR3 coding DNA: TGCAGTGCTAGATTCTCGGGGTGGGTCGGAGGGGAAGAGACCCAGTACTTC.

Details on this clonotype: With a much larger clone just one base away, this may be a read error. The rearrangement joins TRBV7-9 to TRBJ2-1; D remains ambiguous. The J call may be mistaken, given a closer DNA end match to TRBJ2-7. This CDR3 is built from 17 residues. Germline assignment: CDR1 SEHNR and CDR2 FQNEAQ (reference sequence). The CDR3 sequence: CASSLGGLGGHNNEQYF. The DNA of the CDR3 is TGTGCCAGCAGCTTAGGTGGTTTAGGCGGCCATAACAATGAGCAGTACTTC.

The gene calls are TRBV23-1 and TRBJ2-2; 9 bases fit TRBD1. TRBV23-1 is designated an ORF whose function remains uncertain. The junction had 6 bases not matched to a gene; V was cut back by 2 bases and J by 5 bases. The CDR3 loop spans 16 amino acids. The CDR3 region is CASSQRQGGRTGELFF. The CDR3, as DNA: TGCGCCAGCAGTCAAAGACAGGGGGGACGAACCGGGGAGCTGTTTTTT.

The chain employs TRBV5-6 and TRBJ1-2, with D perhaps matching TRBD1 (6 bases). The CDR3 consists of 15 residues. Germline V gene data show CDR1 as SGHDT and CDR2 as YYEEEE. Deletions cut 3 bases from V and 3 bases from J, with 15 bases between. In DNA, the CDR3 is TGTGCCAGCAGCTCTTACTCAGGGGTTTACTATGGCTACACCTTC. As protein: CASSSYSGVYYGYTF.

V is TRBV28 and J is TRBJ1-1, with 8 bases matching TRBD1. Germline values: CDR1 MDHEN, CDR2 SYDVKM. The CDR3 totals 13 residues. V was clipped by 7 bases and J by 4 bases; unmatched bases: 5. CDR3 amino acids: CASTRQGFTEAFF. CDR3 DNA sequence: TGTGCCAGCACCCGACAGGGGTTCACTGAAGCTTTCTTT.

This clonotype has a count of ten or more. This chain uses TRBV7-9 with TRBJ1-3, with D maybe TRBD1 (6 bases). The CDR3 is 15 amino acids. In germline, CDR1 is SEHNR, CDR2 FQNEAQ (reference sequence). The V end lost 5 bases, the J end lost 0 bases, and 11 bases lay between the germline ends. The CDR3 DNA is TGTGCCAGCAGCAATCAGGGGAGCTCTGGAAACACCATATATTTT. This codes for CASSNQGSSGNTIYF.

In this sample, this clonotype turned up many times. V gene TRBV7-9 combines with J gene TRBJ2-6, with D perhaps TRBD1 (6 bases). Germline assignment: CDR1 SEHNR and CDR2 FQNEAQ (reference sequence). V lost 1 base and J lost 4, with 11 bases in between. The CDR3 sequence is 16 residues long. This CDR3 reads CASSLVLGAGANVLTF. CDR3 in DNA: TGTGCCAGCAGCTTAGTTCTGGGGGCCGGGGCCAACGTCCTGACTTTC.

This clonotype was counted many times. The chain joins TRBV12-5 to TRBJ2-7, with TRBD2 matching 8 bases. Germline trimming cut 2 bases from V and 2 bases from J; bases unmatched to any gene: 17. The CDR3 is 19 residues long. Germline V gives CDR1 LGHNT, CDR2 FRNRAP. CDR3 in DNA: TGTGCTAGTGGTTTGCCGTACCCTCCGGGGGGGGTGAAACCCTACGAGCAGTACTTC. It yields the protein CASGLPYPPGGVKPYEQYF.

Many counts were recorded for this clonotype. The J gene is TRBJ2-7, the V gene TRBV7-8; the D is unclear. Germline V gene lookup returns CDR1 SGHVS and CDR2 FQNEAQ. V lost 1 base to trimming and J lost 2 bases, with 15 bases between them. The CDR3 length is 16 residues. DNA for the CDR3: TGTGCCAGCAGCTTAGGCCAGGCTTTGGTCCCCTACGAGCAGTACTTC. Translated, it gives CASSLGQALVPYEQYF.

This clonotype appeared many times. The chain carries TRBV28 and TRBJ2-7; 7 positions match TRBD1. The V gene end was trimmed by 5 bases and the J gene end by 0 bases; junction bases not matched to a gene: 4. Per the germline V gene, CDR1 is MDHEN and CDR2 is SYDVKM. The CDR3 runs 14 residues. CDR3 loop: CASSRTGSSYEQYF. CDR3 bases: TGTGCCAGCAGTCGGACAGGAAGCTCCTACGAGCAGTACTTC.

This clonotype was observed a handful of times. The CDR3 DNA reads as TGTGCCACCAGTTTTTCCGAACCGGGACTACAAGAGACCCAGTACTTC. This translates into CATSFSEPGLQETQYF. V and J are TRBV24-1 and TRBJ2-5; 7 positions match TRBD2. CDR3 length: 16 amino acids. With V trimmed by 6 bases and J by 2 bases, 11 bases remained unmatched. CDR1 KGHDR and CDR2 SFDVKD come from the germline V gene.

This clonotype was seen only a few times. The V gene is TRBV10-3, the J gene TRBJ1-5; the D is unclear. Germline loops: CDR1 ENHRY, CDR2 SYGVKD. The CDR3 runs 14 residues. V was shortened by 0 bases and J by 1 base, with 4 bases between the two germline ends. The DNA of the CDR3 is TGTGCCATCAGTGAGTCGGGGAGCAATCAGCCCCAGCATTTT. Amino acids: CAISESGSNQPQHF.

This clonotype came up many times. The CDR3 here is CASSLAVGVVGGNTEAFF. The CDR3 nucleotides are TGTGCCAGCAGTTTAGCGGTTGGGGTGGTCGGGGGGAACACTGAAGCTTTCTTT. The chain uses TRBV28 and TRBJ1-1; a possible D gene is TRBD1 (5 bases). V dropped 2 bases and J dropped 1 base, with 20 bases sitting between them. The germline V gene encodes CDR1 MDHEN and CDR2 SYDVKM. The CDR3 spans 18 residues.